This is a list of T cell receptor beta chains from one sample in a study of vaccination and CD4 T cells after COVID-19. TCRdb re-analysed the PCR reads in MiXCR, keeping a single row per CDR3 protein. This table has about 21,000 distinct CDR3 sequences, approximately 38% appearing once. Their antigens remain unidentified. The specimen was CD4+ T cells from blood, cultured in vitro, collected about 7 months after SARS-CoV-2 vaccination. The receptors originated from a human donor who had recovered from COVID-19. The conserved cysteine and the conserved F or W are not part of the CDR3 here.

J	V	CDR3
TRBJ2-5	TRBV20-1	SARDHETQY
TRBJ2-3	TRBV6-1	ASSKVPGLAGGTKDTQY
TRBJ2-5	TRBV7-3	ASSLSRGAETQY
TRBJ2-5	TRBV27	ASSQTGFPGSETQY
TRBJ2-1	TRBV27	ASSLSNPHNEQF
TRBJ1-5	TRBV20-1	SAGSGQPQH
TRBJ2-7	TRBV20-1	SARTQGSHYEQY
TRBJ2-5	TRBV27	ASSPYDRQETQY
TRBJ2-5	TRBV20-1	SARVLAGETQY
TRBJ2-5	TRBV18	ASSPGLQDQETQY
TRBJ2-6	TRBV11-1	ASRANSGANVLT
TRBJ2-5	TRBV20-1	SARDSKQETQY
TRBJ2-7	TRBV7-8	ASSLSVHEQY
TRBJ2-7	TRBV28	ASSLGGFYEQY
TRBJ2-3	TRBV28	ASSTRQGTDTQY
TRBJ1-1	TRBV7-9	ASSALTGGDTEAF
TRBJ2-7	TRBV6-1	ASSRMGVLSYEQY
TRBJ2-2	TRBV7-3	ASSQLATTGELF
TRBJ2-7	TRBV20-1	SGGPFSREQY
TRBJ2-7	TRBV20-1	SARDMSPGEQY
TRBJ2-3	TRBV20-1	SVARAGTDTQY
TRBJ1-1	TRBV18	ASSPPRDEGTEAF
TRBJ2-7	TRBV27	ASTLGSSYEQY
TRBJ1-2	TRBV20-1	SPSTGRSYGYT
TRBJ1-2	TRBV21-1	ASSNSGPGRGYT
TRBJ2-3	TRBV5-4	ASRGALGAITDTQY
TRBJ2-7	TRBV19	ASSMTGDEQY
TRBJ1-2	TRBV29-1	SVEIQQYGYT
TRBJ2-2	TRBV7-9	ASSSQGAGTGELF
TRBJ1-3	TRBV28	ASSFGGGSGNTIY
TRBJ2-5	TRBV10-3	AISESGLADLETQY
TRBJ1-2	TRBV7-9	ASSPWEVPNYGYT
TRBJ2-1	TRBV20-1	SANRIGRAYNEQF
TRBJ2-1	TRBV7-9	ASSPWASGGTGEQF
TRBJ2-7	TRBV7-9	ASSLAGGHSYEQY
TRBJ2-1	TRBV19	ASSPGRLAINEQF
TRBJ2-5	TRBV4-1	ASSQGLGGHRGETQY
TRBJ1-1	TRBV6-1	ASTSPGGTTEAF
TRBJ2-1	TRBV7-3	ASSGPSGEYNEQF
TRBJ2-5	TRBV7-9	ASSSHWTSGSGETQY
TRBJ2-7	TRBV28	ASSSQRDSVYEQY
TRBJ2-1	TRBV6-1	ASSVTSGDYNEQF
TRBJ2-7	TRBV28	ASSLLSGIHSYEQY
TRBJ2-5	TRBV19	ASSMDQETQY
TRBJ2-3	TRBV5-4	ASNPGHQREDTQY
TRBJ2-6	TRBV28	ASSSGESSGANVLT
TRBJ2-3	TRBV27	TSSISGGRDTQY
TRBJ2-5	TRBV20-1	SVPHRAQETQY
TRBJ2-7	TRBV20-1	SARTRDGSSYEQY
TRBJ2-7	TRBV6-1	ASSENPGGYEQY
TRBJ1-5	TRBV6-5	ASSSNPGRSNQPQH